This is a list of T cell receptor beta chains from one sample in a study of regulatory T cells in long-lasting Graves disease. TCRdb used MiXCR to reprocess the multiplex PCR reads, holding one entry per CDR3 protein. This table holds 350,000 to 400,000 distinct CDR3 sequences, 15% to 20% found once. These sequences were also reported in another study, on T cells in Graves' hyperthyroidism and ophthalmopathy.

The source was peripheral blood mononuclear cells (PBMCs), collected at new diagnosis, from a patient treated with antithyroid drugs. These receptors originate from a woman aged 18-30 years with Graves disease. The CDR3 runs from the conserved cysteine through the conserved F or W. The order of the fields is D gene, V gene, J gene, clone size, CDR3 DNA, CDR3 protein. D genes are given only for firm matches. A clone size is listed for some rows: how often the clone was seen (once, few, many), or a class if it is expanded.

.	TRBV7-8	TRBJ1-1	many	TGTGCCAGCAGCTTAATGGAACAGTTGGTCACTGAAGCTTTCTTT	CASSLMEQLVTEAFF
.	TRBV20-1	TRBJ2-5	.	TGCAGTGCTAGTCGAGAGGGGAGCCAAGAGACCCAGTACTTC	CSASREGSQETQYF
.	TRBV27	TRBJ2-7	.	TGTGCCAGCAGTTTAAGTCTTTTCTACGAGCAGTACTTC	CASSLSLFYEQYF
.	TRBV7-9	TRBJ2-2	.	TGTGCCAGCAGCTTAGAAGGGACACGGCATGGGGGGTACACCGGGGAGCTGTTTTTT	CASSLEGTRHGGYTGELFF
.	TRBV28	TRBJ2-3	few	TGTGCCAGCACCTCTTCGGGGACAATCGCCACAGATACGCAGTATTTT	CASTSSGTIATDTQYF
.	TRBV6-5	TRBJ2-1	many	TGTGCCAGCAGTTTCCAGGATTACGGCAATGAGCAGTTCTTC	CASSFQDYGNEQFF
TRBD1	TRBV7-3	TRBJ1-4	many	TGTGCCAGCGGCCCAACAGGGGCGCAGGGAGAAAAACTGTTTTTT	CASGPTGAQGEKLFF
.	TRBV6-5	TRBJ2-1	.	TGTGCCAGCAGTTACCCCCCGGGGGCCTACAATGAGCAGTTCTTC	CASSYPPGAYNEQFF
.	TRBV6-1	TRBJ2-7	many	TGTGCCAGCAGTGCCCTAGACGGGACTGCCGCCTTTTACTTC	CASSALDGTAAFYF
.	TRBV18	TRBJ1-1	many	TGTGCCAGCTCCCCTAGCAGGGACCCGAACACTGAAGCTTTCTTT	CASSPSRDPNTEAFF